This is a list of T cell receptor beta chains from one sample in a study of blood T cell repertoires in COVID-19. Measured with immunoSEQ multiplex PCR; TCRdb has only the in-frame clones, and not every one. The sample shows over 60,000 clones, roughly 89% of them seen only once. The material sequenced was peripheral blood. Receptor source: a man older than 75 with acute or convalescent COVID-19. Each CDR3 is given with its conserved first and last residue. Fields, in order: V gene, J gene, CDR3 protein.

>TRBV24-1|TRBJ1-5
CATSDFHRNQPQHF
>TRBV19|TRBJ1-5
CASSTQGAIGQPQHF
>TRBV2|TRBJ1-3
CASSETRGTGNTIYF
>TRBV7-9|TRBJ1-1
CASSFSYTEAFF
>TRBV6-1|TRBJ1-5
CASSENGRGSNQPQHF
>TRBV7-3|TRBJ1-1
CASSFAGQPINTEAFF
>TRBV12-5|TRBJ2-7
CASGRLAPFKQYF
>TRBV2|TRBJ1-1
CAGKAGARTEAFF
>TRBV2|TRBJ2-7
CASSSTGLMEQYF
>TRBV19|TRBJ1-5
CASSITASGRGQPQHF
>TRBV6-6|TRBJ1-5
CASRSQGHSGQPQHF
>TRBV2|TRBJ1-1
CASNRQNINTEAFF
>TRBV5-4|TRBJ1-1
CASRARGDGTEAFF
>TRBV27|TRBJ1-2
CASSLFGGGNYGYTF
>TRBV5-4|TRBJ2-5
CASSRDTKETQYF